The next 30 T cell receptor beta chains were all read from a single sample in a study of T cell repertoires in cytomegalovirus infection. Their specific antigens are unknown. TCRdb reprocessed the reads via MiXCR and lists one record per CDR3 protein. The data contain 150,000 or so distinct CDR3 sequences, roughly 32% of them singletons. The specimen was CD8+ T cells from cultured PBMCs, collected from culture after CMV antigen stimulation. The receptors derive from a human donor in good health (CMV status not recorded). Some clones in this sample may be carry-over from other donors' samples.

This clonotype has more than one count but fewer than ten. The chain recombines TRBV12-3 or TRBV12-4 with TRBJ2-5; D might be TRBD1 (5 bases). V lost 3 bases and J 5 bases, leaving 13 bases between the germline ends. The CDR3 length is 14 residues. The CDR3 region is CASSLLWGEETQYF. As DNA, the CDR3 is TGTGCCAGCAGTTTGTTGTGGGGCGAGGAGACCCAGTACTTC.

CDR3 in amino acids: CASTGTGELFF. The CDR3 DNA reads as TGTGCCAGCACTGGTACCGGGGAGCTGTTTTTT. The chain employs TRBV2 and TRBJ2-2; D is uncertain. Per germline, CDR1 SNHLY and CDR2 FYNNEI. The length of the CDR3 is 11 residues. V dropped 7 bases and J dropped 5 bases, with 5 bases sitting between them. Supplemented by reference TRBV2 and TRBJ2-2, the full variable domain reads EPEVTQTPSHQVTQMGQEVILRCVPISNHLYFYWYRQILGQKVEFLVSFYNNEISEKSEIFDDQFSVERPDGSNFTLKIRSTKLEDSAMYFCASTGTGELFFGEGSRLTVL.

J is TRBJ2-5 and V is TRBV12-3 or TRBV12-4; tentative D call: TRBD1 (5 bases). The CDR3 extends over 13 amino acids. V lost 5 bases and J 4 bases, leaving 11 bases between the germline ends. The CDR3 region has the DNA TGTGCCAGCAGTACGACAGAGAGAGAGACCCAGTACTTC. Its translation: CASSTTERETQYF.

In this sample, this clonotype turned up a few times. The chain links TRBV2 to TRBJ1-1; 7 bases match TRBD1. The V segment lost 0 bases and the J segment 4 bases; nucleotides outside the gene matches: 8. The CDR3 is made up of 16 amino acids. The germline CDR1 and CDR2 sequences are SNHLY and FYNNEI. The CDR3 DNA reads as TGTGCCAGCAGTGAAGCCGTGGGTAGGGGGCCCACTGAAGCTTTCTTT. Residues: CASSEAVGRGPTEAFF. Combining the CDR3 with reference TRBV2 and TRBJ1-1 gives the whole variable domain EPEVTQTPSHQVTQMGQEVILRCVPISNHLYFYWYRQILGQKVEFLVSFYNNEISEKSEIFDDQFSVERPDGSNFTLKIRSTKLEDSAMYFCASSEAVGRGPTEAFFGQGTRLTVV.

The chain carries TRBV7-8 and TRBJ1-6; 9 bases fit TRBD1. The CDR3 has 15 residues. J gave up 8 bases and V 5 bases, and 7 bases lay outside the gene matches. Per germline, CDR1 SGHVS and CDR2 FQNEAQ. DNA for the CDR3: TGTGCCAGCAGCCAGCGGGACAGGGAAGATTCACCCCTCCACTTT. Protein sequence: CASSQRDREDSPLHF.

This clonotype occurred a few times. V gene TRBV12-3 or TRBV12-4 combines with J gene TRBJ1-1; 7 bases map to TRBD1. The CDR3 length is 14 residues. J gave up 5 bases and V 6 bases, and 9 bases lay outside the gene matches. CDR3 DNA sequence: TGTGCCAGCAGCGATAACAGGGGAGGGACTGAAGCTTTCTTT. Translation gives CASSDNRGGTEAFF.

This clonotype occurred a few times. The V gene is TRBV7-6, the J gene TRBJ2-5; D may be TRBD1 (5 bases). The CDR3 runs to 13 residues. Between the trimmed V and J ends, which lost 5 bases and 4 bases, there was a span of 11 bases. CDR1 is SGHVS and CDR2 is FNYEAQ in the germline V gene. The CDR3 is CASSLRTTETQYF. CDR3 nucleotides: TGTGCCAGCAGCCTTAGGACAACAGAGACCCAGTACTTC.

This clonotype was seen at least ten times. V is TRBV2 and J is TRBJ2-1; D uncertain. The CDR3 is 13 residues long. V lost 3 bases and J 1 base, leaving 4 bases between the germline ends. Germline CDR1 SNHLY, CDR2 FYNNEI. This CDR3 is CASSEWSYNEQFF. CDR3 nucleotide sequence: TGTGCCAGCAGTGAGTGGTCCTACAATGAGCAGTTCTTC.

The V and J genes are TRBV6-2 or TRBV6-3 and TRBJ1-1, with TRBD1 matching over 8 bases. The V segment lost 5 bases and the J segment 0 bases; nucleotides outside the gene matches: 14. The V gene's germline CDR1 is MNHEY and CDR2 SVGEGT. CDR3 length: 18 amino acids. This CDR3 reads CASSPADRVGPMNTEAFF. DNA for the CDR3: TGTGCCAGCAGTCCGGCGGACAGGGTAGGCCCCATGAACACTGAAGCTTTCTTT.

This clonotype was observed a few times. The CDR3 DNA follows: TGTGCCAGCAGTGAAACCCCCGGGGAGGCCAAAAACATTCAGTACTTC. Residues: CASSETPGEAKNIQYF. V and J are TRBV2 and TRBJ2-4; D is perhaps TRBD2 (5 bases). There are 16 residues in the CDR3. V lost 2 bases, J lost 1 base, and 12 bases lay in between. The germline V gene has CDR1 SNHLY and CDR2 FYNNEI.

This clonotype turned up a few times. The V gene is TRBV12-3 or TRBV12-4, the J gene TRBJ2-7; D is unclear. V was clipped by 6 bases and J by 3 bases, with 12 bases between them. CDR3 length: 13 residues. The CDR3 is CASRPPGSYEQYF. In nucleotides, the CDR3 is TGTGCCAGCAGGCCCCCGGGTAGCTACGAGCAGTACTTC.

This clonotype was observed once. The chain has TRBV11-2 and TRBJ1-1, with D perhaps TRBD1 (6 bases). Trimming cost V 1 base and J 0 bases, with 15 bases left between them. CDR3 length: 17 residues. Looked up from germline, CDR1 is SGHAT and CDR2 is FQNNGV. The CDR3 loop is CASSLGFRGRLNTEAFF. Written as DNA, the CDR3 is TGTGCCAGCAGCTTAGGGTTTCGGGGGCGCCTGAACACTGAAGCTTTCTTT.

This chain joins TRBV5-1 and TRBJ1-1; TRBD1 is a possible D gene (5 bases). The CDR3 totals 14 residues. V dropped 4 bases and J dropped 4 bases, with 14 bases sitting between them. Per the germline V gene, CDR1 is SGHRS and CDR2 is YFSETQ. CDR3 loop: CASSPRVVGTEAFF. The CDR3 region has the DNA TGCGCCAGCAGCCCCAGGGTAGTTGGCACTGAAGCTTTCTTT.

This clonotype was counted ten times or more. This sequence joins TRBV4-1 and TRBJ1-1; 7 bases fit TRBD1. The CDR3 contains 17 residues. The V gene end was trimmed by 1 base and the J gene end by 1 base; junction bases not matched to a gene: 9. Germline V gene lookup returns CDR1 MGHRA and CDR2 YSYEKL. The chain's CDR3 is CASSQGPPGQSNTEAFF. As DNA, the CDR3 is TGCGCCAGCAGCCAAGGGCCCCCGGGACAGTCGAACACTGAAGCTTTCTTT.

This clonotype was observed a handful of times. V and J are TRBV12-3 or TRBV12-4 and TRBJ1-2, with 8 bases that match TRBD1. This CDR3 contains 18 residues. V shed 1 base, J shed 3 bases, and the junction held 13 bases outside the gene matches. CDR3 region: CASSLESHLGQGDYGYTF. The CDR3 bases are TGTGCCAGCAGTTTAGAATCTCACCTAGGACAGGGCGACTATGGCTACACCTTC.

This clonotype turned up a few times. The gene calls are TRBV7-9 and TRBJ2-1; 7 bases map to TRBD1. Trimming cost V 5 bases and J 7 bases; bases outside gene matches: 8. This CDR3 has 14 residues. Germline CDR1 reads SEHNR; CDR2 reads FQNEAQ (reference sequence). The CDR3 sequence is CASSRGQEPNEQFF. The CDR3 bases are TGTGCCAGCAGCCGCGGACAGGAACCTAATGAGCAGTTCTTC.

Only one count was recorded for this clonotype. The J gene is TRBJ2-6, the V gene TRBV5-3; D gene unclear. TRBV5-3 belongs to the ORF category, with a function that is uncertain. V was trimmed by 8 bases and J by 2 bases, leaving 14 bases between them. The CDR3 spans 15 residues. CDR3 in amino acids: CASSISGAGANVLTF. DNA of the CDR3: TGTGCCAGCAGCATATCAGGAGCTGGGGCCAACGTCCTGACTTTC.

This clonotype was recorded at least ten times. The J gene is TRBJ2-1, the V gene TRBV28, with a possible D match to TRBD1 (5 bases). Trimming took off 1 base at V and 8 bases at J, with 12 bases between the two ends. The CDR3 has 14 amino acids. Germline assignment: CDR1 MDHEN and CDR2 SYDVKM. CDR3 sequence (DNA): TGTGCCAGCAGTTTATTAGCAGGGCATCATGAGCAGTTCTTC. Translation gives CASSLLAGHHEQFF.

V usage is TRBV18 and J usage is TRBJ1-4; D not resolved. The CDR3 covers 15 residues. The V gene lost 3 bases and the J gene lost 6 bases, with 14 bases spanning the gap. Germline CDR1 reads KGHSH; CDR2 reads LQKENI. CDR3 loop: CASSPLGRRDEKLFF. The CDR3 DNA follows: TGTGCCAGCTCACCCTTAGGGAGGAGAGATGAAAAACTGTTTTTT.

This clonotype was seen many times. The V and J genes are TRBV7-8 and TRBJ2-3, with D possibly being TRBD2 (5 bases). The germline gives CDR1 SGHVS, CDR2 FQNEAQ. The V gene lost 6 bases and the J gene lost 0 bases, with 19 bases spanning the gap. CDR3 size: 17 residues. The CDR3 bases are TGTGCCAGCAGTCAGAACGTCGGGATTTGGAGCACAGATACGCAGTATTTT. Translating it yields CASSQNVGIWSTDTQYF. Looking up the rest from reference TRBV7-8 and TRBJ2-3 gives the full variable domain: GAGVSQSPRYKVAKRGQDVALRCDPISGHVSLFWYQQALGQGPEFLTYFQNEAQLDKSGLPSDRFFAERPEGSVSTLKIQRTQQEDSAVYLCASSQNVGIWSTDTQYFGPGTRLTVL.

In this sample, this clonotype turned up many times. The rearrangement links TRBV7-8 to TRBJ1-1; 7 bases agree with TRBD1. V lost 4 bases, J lost 5 bases, and 7 bases stayed unmatched. Germline CDR1 is SGHVS and CDR2 is FQNEAQ. This CDR3 is built from 14 residues. The CDR3 nucleotides read TGTGCCAGCAGCTACGGGACAGCCCCAACTGAAGCTTTCTTT. It codes for CASSYGTAPTEAFF.

The chain carries TRBV10-3 and TRBJ1-2; D not resolved. Germline assignment: CDR1 ENHRY and CDR2 SYGVKD. The CDR3 has 14 residues. V was shortened by 0 bases and J by 0 bases, with 5 bases between the two germline ends. The CDR3 reads CAISESPANYGYTF. The CDR3 DNA reads TGTGCCATCAGTGAGTCCCCAGCTAACTATGGCTACACCTTC.

This clonotype was counted between two and nine times. The chain joins TRBV4-2 to TRBJ2-3, with 11 bases that match TRBD2. V shed 0 bases, J shed 0 bases, and the junction held 8 bases outside the gene matches. The CDR3 is made up of 19 amino acids. From germline, CDR1 is LGHNA and CDR2 YNFKEQ. DNA for the CDR3: TGTGCCAGCAGCCAAGATTTAACTAGCGGGGGATCTAGCACAGATACGCAGTATTTT. Amino acids: CASSQDLTSGGSSTDTQYF.

The V and J genes are TRBV20-1 and TRBJ1-2; 7 nucleotides match TRBD1. Trimming cost V 6 bases and J 6 bases; bases outside gene matches: 1. The CDR3 spans 10 residues. CDR1 DFQATT and CDR2 SNEGSKA come from the germline V gene (reference sequence). The CDR3 DNA follows: TGCAGTGCCGACAGGGATGGCTACACCTTC. Translated: CSADRDGYTF.

This clonotype has just a few counts. The gene calls are TRBV13 and TRBJ1-5; D might be TRBD1 (5 bases). Trimming took 5 bases from V and 7 from J, leaving 12 bases between them. Germline V CDR1 and CDR2: PRHDT, FYEKMQ (reference sequence). The CDR3 has 13 residues. CDR3 in amino acids: CASSPGDGQPQHF. The CDR3 DNA reads as TGTGCCAGCAGCCCGGGGGACGGACAGCCCCAGCATTTT. Supplemented by reference TRBV13 and TRBJ1-5, the full variable domain reads AAGVIQSPRHLIKEKRETATLKCYPIPRHDTVYWYQQGPGQDPQFLISFYEKMQSDKGSIPDRFSAQQFSDYHSELNMSSLELGDSALYFCASSPGDGQPQHFGDGTRLSIL.

J is TRBJ2-1 and V is TRBV20-1, with 12 bases lining up with TRBD2. In germline, CDR1 is DFQATT, CDR2 SNEGSKA (reference sequence). After removal of 5 bases from V and 4 bases from J, the junction contained 3 bases not matched to a gene. CDR3 length: 14 amino acids. Here the CDR3 reads CSAELAGGYNEQFF. The CDR3 DNA sequence: TGCAGTGCTGAACTAGCGGGGGGTTACAATGAGCAGTTCTTC.

The rearrangement links TRBV2 to TRBJ2-7; no definite D call. The germline V gene encodes CDR1 SNHLY and CDR2 FYNNEI. V gave up 4 bases and J gave up 4 bases, with 14 bases separating them. The length of the CDR3 is 14 residues. CDR3 nucleotide sequence: TGTGCCAGCAGTGGATGGGGTACTGGGTACGAGCAGTACTTC. The encoded protein is CASSGWGTGYEQYF.

This clonotype was picked up a small number of times. This chain links TRBV19 with TRBJ1-1; D is possibly TRBD1 (5 bases). Germline CDR1 reads LNHDA; CDR2 reads SQIVND (reference sequence). The CDR3 consists of 13 residues. V lost 11 bases and J lost 0, with 13 bases in between. CDR3 loop: CALLGGMNTEAFF. The CDR3, as DNA: TGTGCCCTACTGGGGGGGATGAACACTGAAGCTTTCTTT.

This clonotype showed up just a few times. The chain uses TRBV12-3 or TRBV12-4 and TRBJ1-1; no clear D. CDR3 length equals 14 residues. V gave up 3 bases and J gave up 3 bases, with 11 bases separating them. CDR3: CASSLGRSHTEAFF. CDR3 in DNA: TGTGCCAGCAGTTTGGGCAGGTCCCACACTGAAGCTTTCTTT.

There are many counts of this clonotype. The chain couples TRBV7-2 to TRBJ1-5, with TRBD1 matching 10 bases. The trim removed 5 bases at V and 3 bases at J, leaving 10 bases unmatched. The CDR3 has 17 amino acids. Per germline, CDR1 SGHTA and CDR2 FQGNSA. The CDR3 loop reads CASSIITGTGVNQPQHF. In DNA form, the CDR3 reads TGTGCCAGCAGCATAATTACCGGGACAGGGGTCAATCAGCCCCAGCATTTT.